Each of the 31 T cell receptor beta chains below was sequenced from the same sample in a study of T cells after posttransplantation cyclophosphamide. Repertoires were generated with immunoSEQ multiplex PCR, while TCRdb's copy carries only in-frame clones and drops some. The sample includes some 37,000 clones, none of them occurring once. Sequenced sample: PBMCs. These receptors were collected from a girl aged 10 to 17 in good health, CMV-negative, and a related stem cell transplant donor.

The V gene is TRBV6-1, the J gene TRBJ1-2; D call uncertain. CDR3 length: 14 residues. Germline V gives CDR1 MNHNS, CDR2 SASEGT. V shed 0 bases and J shed 3 bases, with 8 bases lying between them. CDR3 sequence (DNA): TGTGCCAGCAGTGAAGCCTTGAGGGACTATGGCTACACCTTC. This codes for CASSEALRDYGYTF.

This clone was seen a few times. The chain has TRBV5-1 and TRBJ2-5, with D possibly matching TRBD2 (7 bases). The CDR3 contains 14 residues. Germline V CDR1 and CDR2: SGHRS, YFSETQ. V was pared by 3 bases and J by 3 bases, with 12 bases between. The CDR3 nucleotides read TGCGCCAGCAGCTATCAGGGGAGGGAAGAGACCCAGTACTTC. The encoded protein is CASSYQGREETQYF. Full variable domain (rest looked up from reference TRBV5-1 and TRBJ2-5): KAGVTQTPRYLIKTRGQQVTLSCSPISGHRSVSWYQQTPGQGLQFLFEYFSETQRNKGNFPGRFSGRQFSNSRSEMNVSTLELGDSALYLCASSYQGREETQYFGPGTRLLVL.

This clone has a handful of counts. J is TRBJ2-7 and V is TRBV13, with D perhaps matching TRBD2 (7 bases). The germline V and J ends were trimmed by 5 bases and 4 bases, with 21 bases remaining between them. Germline-derived CDR1 and CDR2 are PRHDT and FYEKMQ (reference sequence). This CDR3 is 16 amino acids long. As DNA, the CDR3 is TGTGCCAGCAGCCACACAGAGGGAGGGGGGTCGTACGAGCAGTACTTC. Its translation: CASSHTEGGGSYEQYF.

This clone was seen a few times. V is TRBV10-1 and J is TRBJ2-3; 11 bases line up with TRBD1. The CDR3 consists of 16 residues. The V and J ends lost 3 bases and 4 bases, in that order; junction bases with no gene match: 6. Per germline, CDR1 WNHNN and CDR2 SYGVQD (reference sequence). The CDR3 loop is CASSDHSGQGADTQYF. CDR3 nucleotides: TGCGCCAGCAGTGATCATTCGGGACAGGGGGCAGATACGCAGTATTTT.

In its sample, this clone was seen a few times. The chain recombines TRBV5-1 with TRBJ2-7, with 12 positions matching TRBD2. This CDR3 is built from 15 residues. Germline assignment: CDR1 SGHRS and CDR2 YFSETQ. Losses at the gene ends were 5 bases for V and 5 bases for J; bases not matched to a gene: 8. CDR3 protein: CASRLAGGPIHEQYF. As DNA, the CDR3 is TGCGCCAGCAGGCTAGCGGGAGGGCCTATCCACGAGCAGTACTTC.

This clone was observed a few times. The chain recombines TRBV9 with TRBJ2-3; no clear D. Trimming pared 2 bases from V and 2 bases from J, leaving 12 bases between. Germline V gene data show CDR1 as SGDLS and CDR2 as YYNGEE. The CDR3 runs 15 residues. The CDR3 coding sequence is TGTGCCAGCAGCGTCACCAGCGAGTTCACAGATACGCAGTATTTT. Its protein product is CASSVTSEFTDTQYF.

This clone was seen many times. The chain is built from TRBV19 and TRBJ2-1; a possible D gene is TRBD2 (6 bases). Looked up from germline, CDR1 is LNHDA and CDR2 is SQIVND (reference sequence). The CDR3 totals 16 residues. V lost 10 bases to trimming and J lost 8 bases, with 27 bases between them. CDR3 sequence reads: CATQPGLTVAWHEQFF. The CDR3 region has the DNA TGTGCCACCCAACCGGGACTTACTGTCGCTTGGCATGAGCAGTTCTTC.

The gene calls are TRBV7-9 and TRBJ2-3, with D tentatively TRBD1 (6 bases). Germline CDR1 is SEHNR and CDR2 is FQNEAQ (reference sequence). The CDR3 runs 13 residues. V was pared by 6 bases and J by 1 base, with 8 bases between. CDR3 bases: TGTGCCAGCAGTCCAGGGGGCACAGATACGCAGTATTTT. Protein sequence: CASSPGGTDTQYF.

This clone came up many times. The rearrangement uses TRBV19 and TRBJ2-1; a weak D match, TRBD1 (6 bases). This CDR3 is built from 15 residues. Trimming stripped 4 bases from V and 4 bases from J, with 14 bases between. CDR1 is LNHDA and CDR2 is SQIVND in the germline V gene (reference sequence). CDR3 amino acids: CASSTTAGVYNEQFF. The CDR3 nucleotides read TGTGCCAGTAGTACAACGGCAGGGGTTTACAATGAGCAGTTCTTC.

The genes are TRBV29-1 and TRBJ1-2; TRBD1 matches at 9 bases. The junction had 14 bases not matched to a gene; V was cut back by 6 bases and J by 6 bases. Germline CDR1 reads SQVTM; CDR2 reads ANQGSEA. This CDR3 spans 15 amino acids. This CDR3 reads CSVSFPGQGGHGYTF. The CDR3, as DNA: TGCAGCGTATCCTTCCCGGGACAGGGCGGCCATGGCTACACCTTC.

This clone was counted ten times or more. CDR3 in amino acids: CASSYLDRSYEQYF. Written as DNA, the CDR3 is TGTGCCAGCAGTTATCTCGACAGGTCCTACGAGCAGTACTTC. The chain employs TRBV6-6 and TRBJ2-7; weak D call: TRBD1 (6 bases). The CDR3 runs to 14 residues. Looked up from germline, CDR1 is MNHNY and CDR2 is SVGAGI (reference sequence). The germline V and J ends were trimmed by 3 bases and 1 base, with 10 bases remaining between them.

V is TRBV21-1 and J is TRBJ2-3; the tabulated D call, TRBD1, remains unverified against the DNA. TRBV21-1 is noted as a pseudogene. The CDR3 is 19 amino acids. For the CDR3, the DNA is TGTGCCAGCAGCAAACGTGGACAGGGTCAGGGAGGTAGCACAGATACGCAGTATTTT. It yields the protein CASSKRGQGQGGSTDTQYF.

This clone was seen at least ten times. The genes are TRBV10-3 and TRBJ2-7; a weak D match, TRBD2 (7 bases). Germline CDR1 is ENHRY and CDR2 is SYGVKD. The CDR3 covers 13 residues. V dropped 10 bases and J dropped 5 bases, with 18 bases sitting between them. CDR3 nucleotides: TGTGCCACTCTGCCGGGGGGCTTGGACGAGCAGTACTTC. It translates to CATLPGGLDEQYF.

This clone was seen repeatedly, ten times or more. V usage is TRBV11-2 and J usage is TRBJ2-7; 7 positions match TRBD2. With V trimmed by 3 bases and J by 5 bases, 16 bases remained unmatched. This CDR3 contains 17 residues. Germline lookup yields CDR1 SGHAT and CDR2 FQNNGV. CDR3 nucleotide sequence: TGTGCCAGCAGCTTTTGGTCAATCGCTAGCGGAACCGACGAGCAGTACTTC. As protein: CASSFWSIASGTDEQYF.

This clone was counted many times. The genes are TRBV11-3 and TRBJ1-1; D remains ambiguous. V dropped 3 bases and J dropped 0 bases, with 5 bases sitting between them. The CDR3 length is 13 residues. The germline gives CDR1 SGHNT, CDR2 YENEEA. CDR3 region: CASSLRVNTEAFF. The CDR3 bases are TGTGCCAGCAGCTTGCGCGTGAACACTGAAGCTTTCTTT. The full variable domain, in which reference TRBV11-3 and TRBJ1-1 provide the parts outside the CDR3, is EAGVVQSPRYKIIEKKQPVAFWCNPISGHNTLYWYLQNLGQGPELLIRYENEEAVDDSQLPKDRFSAERLKGVDSTLKIQPAELGDSAVYLCASSLRVNTEAFFGQGTRLTVV.

This clone was found a few times. This chain links TRBV7-8 with TRBJ2-3; 10 bases match TRBD2. The CDR3 runs 16 residues. Looked up from germline, CDR1 is SGHVS and CDR2 is FQNEAQ. V shed 2 bases, J shed 6 bases, and the junction held 8 bases outside the gene matches. CDR3 sequence: CASSLMSGGAGDTQYF. CDR3 coding DNA: TGTGCCAGCAGCTTAATGAGCGGGGGGGCAGGGGATACGCAGTATTTT.

The table lists this clone with a few counts. CDR3 nucleotides: TGTGCCAGCAGTTTCTCCCCCAACCGGGATGAAGGAACCTACGAGCAGTACTTC. As protein: CASSFSPNRDEGTYEQYF. The rearrangement joins TRBV6-9 to TRBJ2-7; possible D gene TRBD2, 5 bases. V was clipped by 4 bases and J by 2 bases, with 24 bases between them. Germline lookup yields CDR1 MNHGY and CDR2 SVAAGI. The CDR3 runs 18 residues.

Only a few counts were recorded for this clone. V is TRBV4-1 and J is TRBJ2-7; possible D gene TRBD1, 6 bases. The germline gives CDR1 MGHRA, CDR2 YSYEKL. The germline V and J ends were trimmed by 4 bases and 5 bases, with 18 bases remaining between them. The CDR3 consists of 15 residues. The chain's CDR3 is CASSPLAGVRNEQYF. The CDR3 region has the DNA TGCGCCAGCAGCCCCTTGGCAGGGGTAAGGAACGAGCAGTACTTC.

This clone occurred many times. The chain couples TRBV10-1 to TRBJ1-1; tentatively, D is TRBD1 (5 bases). Between the trimmed V and J ends, which lost 0 bases and 1 base, there was a span of 9 bases. This CDR3 region has 15 residues. Germline CDR1 is WNHNN and CDR2 is SYGVQD (reference sequence). DNA for the CDR3: TGCGCCAGCAGTGAGTCAGGGGTCAAGAACACTGAAGCTTTCTTT. Translation gives CASSESGVKNTEAFF.

This clone was seen many times. This CDR3 reads CASSLMGRYYEQYF. The CDR3 coding sequence is TGCGCCAGCAGCTTGATGGGCCGATACTACGAGCAGTACTTC. The rearrangement uses TRBV5-1 and TRBJ2-7, with unresolved D. Germline V gene lookup returns CDR1 SGHRS and CDR2 YFSETQ. Trimming removed 1 base from V and 3 bases from J, with 11 bases in between. The CDR3 loop spans 14 amino acids. Based on the CDR3 plus reference TRBV5-1 and TRBJ2-7, the full variable domain is KAGVTQTPRYLIKTRGQQVTLSCSPISGHRSVSWYQQTPGQGLQFLFEYFSETQRNKGNFPGRFSGRQFSNSRSEMNVSTLELGDSALYLCASSLMGRYYEQYFGPGTRLTVT.

This clone was found many times. V and J are TRBV11-3 and TRBJ2-2; no firm D call. Per the germline V gene, CDR1 is SGHNT and CDR2 is YENEEA. V lost 2 bases and J lost 5, with 6 bases in between. The CDR3 covers 13 residues. The CDR3 DNA sequence: TGTGCCAGCAGCTTAACAGTTACCGGGGAGCTGTTTTTT. Amino acids: CASSLTVTGELFF.

This clone was counted at least ten times. The V and J genes are TRBV6-1 and TRBJ1-4; D is ambiguous. The V gene's germline CDR1 is MNHNS and CDR2 SASEGT. The germline V and J ends were trimmed by 4 bases and 5 bases, with 14 bases remaining between them. The CDR3 has 15 amino acids. This CDR3 is CASSVEDAFNEKLFF. In DNA form, the CDR3 reads TGTGCCAGCAGTGTGGAGGACGCTTTCAATGAAAAACTGTTTTTT.

This clone was picked up many times. The rearrangement links TRBV5-1 to TRBJ2-5, with a possible D match to TRBD2 (5 bases). The CDR3 is 14 amino acids. Germline CDR1 is SGHRS and CDR2 is YFSETQ. V dropped 1 base and J dropped 1 base, with 8 bases sitting between them. CDR3 nucleotide sequence: TGCGCCAGCAGCTTGTTGGCGGGCCAAGAGACCCAGTACTTC. Translated: CASSLLAGQETQYF.

This clone was seen many times. The V and J genes are TRBV6-1 and TRBJ2-3, with 8 bases identical to TRBD1. Germline V gene data show CDR1 as MNHNS and CDR2 as SASEGT. V lost 2 bases to trimming and J lost 1 base; unmatched junction nucleotides: 2. This CDR3 is 15 amino acids long. CDR3 nucleotides: TGTGCCAGCAGTGAATCGACAGGGGGCACAGATACGCAGTATTTT. The encoded protein is CASSESTGGTDTQYF.

This clone showed up many times. This chain links TRBV29-1 with TRBJ1-1; D unresolved. The CDR3 is 12 residues long. Germline V lookup: CDR1 SQVTM, CDR2 ANQGSEA. Trimming took 8 bases from V and 0 from J, leaving 10 bases between them. The CDR3 reads CSPTVMNTEAFF. The CDR3 DNA sequence: TGCAGCCCAACAGTTATGAACACTGAAGCTTTCTTT.

This clone was recorded at least ten times. This rearrangement joins TRBV5-1 to TRBJ2-7; a possible D gene is TRBD1 (5 bases). The V and J ends lost 5 bases and 2 bases respectively, with 14 bases between them. CDR1 and CDR2 from the germline V gene are SGHRS and YFSETQ. This CDR3 region has 14 residues. The CDR3 reads CASRTTGQTYEQYF. The CDR3 DNA is TGCGCCAGCAGAACAACAGGTCAAACCTACGAGCAGTACTTC.

This clone was observed many times. This chain links TRBV4-2 with TRBJ1-2; D not resolved. Germline V gene sequence: CDR1 LGHNA, CDR2 YNFKEQ. V was trimmed by 2 bases and J by 1 base, leaving 5 bases between them. CDR3 length equals 13 residues. This chain's CDR3 is CASSQLRNYGYTF. CDR3 in DNA: TGTGCCAGCAGCCAACTACGTAACTATGGCTACACCTTC.

The chain joins TRBV9 to TRBJ2-3, with TRBD2 identical over 9 bases. This CDR3 is 16 amino acids long. CDR1 is SGDLS and CDR2 is YYNGEE in the germline V gene. Trimming took 2 bases from V and 1 from J; bases not matched to a gene: 5. The CDR3 region has the DNA TGTGCCAGCAGCGTCTCGGCTAGCGGGGGCACAGATACGCAGTATTTT. It is translated as CASSVSASGGTDTQYF.

This clone has only a few counts. V usage is TRBV28 and J usage is TRBJ1-1, with D perhaps matching TRBD1 (6 bases). V was clipped by 7 bases and J by 7 bases, with 25 bases between them. Germline V gene sequence: CDR1 MDHEN, CDR2 SYDVKM. The CDR3 is made up of 16 amino acids. CDR3 in amino acids: CASITTRGQGTYEAFF. For the CDR3, the DNA is TGTGCCAGCATTACCACCAGGGGCCAAGGCACCTATGAAGCTTTCTTT.

Only a few counts were recorded for this clone. This chain connects TRBV30 to TRBJ2-3; 7 bases are shared with TRBD1. The CDR3 length is 15 residues. Germline values: CDR1 GTSNPN, CDR2 SVGIG (reference sequence). Trimming at V came to 0 bases and at J to 1 base, leaving 4 bases not matched to a gene. CDR3 residues: CAWSVQGVGTDTQYF. The CDR3 DNA sequence: TGTGCCTGGAGTGTTCAGGGGGTAGGCACAGATACGCAGTATTTT.

This clone showed up many times. V gene TRBV18 combines with J gene TRBJ1-1, with D maybe TRBD1 (6 bases). Trimming removed 4 bases at V and 7 bases at J, with 13 bases between. Germline V gene lookup returns CDR1 KGHSH and CDR2 LQKENI. The CDR3 length is 13 residues. The CDR3 reads CASSLTGTNEAFF. The CDR3 DNA sequence: TGTGCCAGCTCACTAACAGGGACGAATGAAGCTTTCTTT.